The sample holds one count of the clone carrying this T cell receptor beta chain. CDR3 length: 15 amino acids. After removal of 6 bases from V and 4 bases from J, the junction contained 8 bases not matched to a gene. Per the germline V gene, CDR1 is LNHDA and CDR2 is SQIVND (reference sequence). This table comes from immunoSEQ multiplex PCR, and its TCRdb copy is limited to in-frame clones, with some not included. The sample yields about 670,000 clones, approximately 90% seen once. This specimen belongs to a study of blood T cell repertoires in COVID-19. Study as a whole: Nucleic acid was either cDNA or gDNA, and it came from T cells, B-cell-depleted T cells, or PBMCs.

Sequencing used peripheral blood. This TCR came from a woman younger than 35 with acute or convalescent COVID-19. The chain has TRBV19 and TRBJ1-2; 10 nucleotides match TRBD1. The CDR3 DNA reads TGTGCCAGTAGGCTGGGACAGGGGTTTTCCTATGGCTACACCTTC. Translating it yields CASRLGQGFSYGYTF.